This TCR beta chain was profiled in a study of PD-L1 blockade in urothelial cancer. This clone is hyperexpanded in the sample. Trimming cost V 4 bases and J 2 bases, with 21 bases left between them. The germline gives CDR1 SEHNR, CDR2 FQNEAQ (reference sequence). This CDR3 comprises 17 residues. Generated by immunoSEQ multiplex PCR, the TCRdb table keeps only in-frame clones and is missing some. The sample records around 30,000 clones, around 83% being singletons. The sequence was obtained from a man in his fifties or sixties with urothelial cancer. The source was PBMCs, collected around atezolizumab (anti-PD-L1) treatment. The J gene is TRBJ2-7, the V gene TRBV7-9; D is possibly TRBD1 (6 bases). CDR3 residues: CASSSGDGRGIAYEQYF. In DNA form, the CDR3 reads TGTGCCAGCAGCTCTGGGGATGGCAGGGGAATCGCCTACGAGCAGTACTTC.